This T cell receptor beta chain derives from a study of post-analysis software for immune sequencing data. Across the whole study: Relapsing-remitting, secondary progressive and progressive-relapsing forms of multiple sclerosis all featured among disease courses. Points from the study as a whole: Compared with controls, patients had more of 4 to 6 TRBV segments, including TRBV5-6, TRBV5-1 and TRBV20-1. The normalized Chao1 diversity of multiple sclerosis patients was significantly lower than that of controls.

As regards this clonotype: Its target is not known.

Researchers reported that TCR beta cDNA libraries carried unique molecular identifiers. T cells numbering roughly 1 to 10 million yielded 450,000 to 500,000 cDNA molecules. TCRdb re-called the PCR reads with MiXCR, one entry per CDR3 protein. The repertoire holds more than 500,000 distinct CDR3 sequences, approximately 31% seen once, with roughly 6% in the top ten. The CDR3 runs 13 residues. The germline CDR1 and CDR2 sequences are DFQATT and SNEGSKA (reference sequence). Trimming shortened V by 4 bases and J by 5 bases, and 14 bases separated the two germline ends. This chain connects TRBV20-1 to TRBJ1-2, with a possible D match to TRBD1 (5 bases). Sequencing was performed on blood. The clonotype was recovered from a girl aged 2-17 years with multiple sclerosis. Here the CDR3 DNA reads TGCAGTGCTACGGGGGAGTTAGGGTATGGCTACACCTTC. Amino acid sequence: CSATGELGYGYTF.